The sequence of this T cell receptor (beta chain) was determined in a study of a mutant IDH1 vaccine in newly diagnosed glioma. Background on the study: Vaccine administration was initiated 4-6 weeks following radiotherapy alone, or with temozolomide cycles. Beforehand, treatment had been radiotherapy, temozolomide, or both; the majority received both. Overall study results and limits: Most patients, around 93%, showed vaccine-induced immune responses.

TCRdb's copy holds only in-frame clones and misses some; the assay was immunoSEQ multiplex PCR. The table shows about 82,000 clones, with 65% to 90% occurring only once. The CDR3 sequence is 15 residues long. Germline V gene sequence: CDR1 SGDLS, CDR2 YYNGEE. V was clipped by 1 base and J by 3 bases, with 14 bases between them. Stated time point: week 23, last vaccination. The content of each vaccine dose was 300 ug of mutant IDH1 20-mer peptide, and topical imiquimod accompanied it. The donors' diagnosis was new WHO grade 3 or 4 astrocytoma that was IDH1-mutant and ATRX-lost. In regard to this clone: Its cognate antigen is unknown.

The material was PBMCs, obtained from a glioma patient whose treatment included an IDH1 peptide vaccine. V and J are TRBV9 and TRBJ2-7, with D unresolved. The receptor's source is a young man with glioma. Some clones in this sample may be carry-over from other donors' samples. CDR3 sequence: CASSVSTTEGYEQYF. Here the CDR3 DNA reads TGTGCCAGCAGCGTAAGTACTACAGAAGGCTACGAGCAGTACTTC.